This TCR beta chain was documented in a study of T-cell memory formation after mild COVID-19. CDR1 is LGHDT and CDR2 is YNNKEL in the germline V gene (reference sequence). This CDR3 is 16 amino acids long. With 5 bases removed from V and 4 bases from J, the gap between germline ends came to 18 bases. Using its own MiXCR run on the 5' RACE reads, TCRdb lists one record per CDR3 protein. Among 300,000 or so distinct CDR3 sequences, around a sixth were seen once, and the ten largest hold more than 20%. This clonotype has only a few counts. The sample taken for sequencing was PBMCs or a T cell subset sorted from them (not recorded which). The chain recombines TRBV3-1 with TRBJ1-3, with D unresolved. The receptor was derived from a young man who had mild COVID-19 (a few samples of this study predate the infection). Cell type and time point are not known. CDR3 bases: TGTGCCAGCAGCTCCCTTGGGCGATATTCGGGAAACACCATATATTTT. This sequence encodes CASSSLGRYSGNTIYF.